This T cell receptor beta chain was captured in a study of Graves' ophthalmopathy and Graves' hyperthyroidism. Trimming stripped 10 bases from V and 5 bases from J, with 17 bases between. The CDR3 has 14 amino acids. Germline-derived CDR1 and CDR2 are ENHRY and SYGVKD. From RNA, the CDR3 regions of TCR beta chains were amplified and sequenced. HTBI primers served in a first-round RT-PCR, which a second-round multiplex PCR followed. One entry per CDR3 protein results from TCRdb running MiXCR on the multiplex PCR reads. The data hold hundreds of thousands of distinct CDR3 sequences, with roughly two fifths observed a single time. Other autoimmune diseases, uncontrolled infections, pregnancy or lactation ruled patients out of participation.

The specimen was peripheral blood. The rearrangement uses TRBV10-3 and TRBJ1-4; D gene uncertain. The source is an adult man with Graves' ophthalmopathy. The CDR3 sequence is CASRPRATNEKLFF. Written as DNA, the CDR3 is TGTGCCAGTCGTCCGCGGGCCACAAATGAAAAACTGTTTTTT.